This T cell receptor beta chain was found in a study of blood T cell repertoires in COVID-19. The CDR3 consists of 10 residues. V was cut by 11 bases and J by 8 bases, with 12 bases left in between. TCRdb's table, derived via immunoSEQ multiplex PCR, lists solely in-frame clones and lacks some. The data contain 85,000 to 130,000 clones, approximately 91% of them singletons. The V call is TRBV12-3 or TRBV12-4, the J call TRBJ1-1; possible D gene TRBD1, 5 bases. The sample was peripheral blood. This receptor was obtained from a human donor in a cohort sampled during active COVID-19. The CDR3 DNA reads as TGTGCCTCGGCACGGACAGAAGCTTTCTTT. Its translation is CASARTEAFF.